This T cell receptor beta chain was obtained from a study of Graves' ophthalmopathy and Graves' hyperthyroidism. Study findings and constraints: Blood was where most expanded thyroid clonotypes above 0.001 frequency also turned up.

This clonotype has ten or more counts. Antigen specificity is unknown. From RNA, the CDR3 regions of TCR beta chains were amplified and sequenced. First-round RT-PCR with HTBI primers preceded a second-round multiplex PCR. TCRdb re-called the multiplex PCR reads with MiXCR, one entry per CDR3 protein. The data contain hundreds of thousands of distinct CDR3 sequences, 20% to 25% of them seen just once; the ten biggest clones take up around 6.9%. This CDR3 has 15 residues. CDR1 MNHEY and CDR2 SVGAGI come from the germline V gene. V gave up 0 bases and J gave up 3 bases; unmatched junction bases: 5. Where ophthalmopathy was absent within 18 months of follow-up, hyperthyroidism was stable. Each hyperthyroidism patient was newly diagnosed, with under 2 months' duration, and aged 18 to 65.

J is TRBJ2-7 and V is TRBV6-5; 7 bases line up with TRBD2. Sequenced input: peripheral blood. This TCR was sampled from a woman aged 18-30 years with stable Graves' hyperthyroidism. Some clones in this sample may be carry-over from other donors' samples. Here the CDR3 reads CASSYSSGRVYEQYF. CDR3 DNA sequence: TGTGCCAGCAGTTACTCGTCAGGGAGGGTCTACGAGCAGTACTTC.